The 27 T cell receptor beta chains below come from one sample, sequenced in a study of cytomegalovirus exposure and HLA in healthy donors. Libraries were prepared by immunoSEQ multiplex PCR; TCRdb keeps only in-frame clonotypes and omits some of them. Of 120,000 or so clones detected, approximately 90% appear once; the ten largest clones hold around 1.9%. The source material was PBMCs. Receptors originate from a woman younger than 35 in good health and CMV-seronegative.

V gene TRBV6-4 combines with J gene TRBJ2-6, with TRBD1 identical over 9 bases. The CDR3 consists of 16 residues. After removal of 4 bases from V and 2 bases from J, the junction contained 3 bases not matched to a gene. The germline CDR1 and CDR2 sequences are MRHNA and SNTAGT. The CDR3 bases are TGTGCCAGCAGTGCACAGGGGGCAACTGGGGCCAACGTCCTGACTTTC. Amino acids: CASSAQGATGANVLTF.

The V and J genes are TRBV19 and TRBJ2-2; the D gene is possibly TRBD1 (6 bases). V was trimmed by 6 bases and J by 1 base, leaving 6 bases between them. The CDR3 is made up of 13 amino acids. From germline, CDR1 is LNHDA and CDR2 SQIVND (reference sequence). The CDR3 here is CASRDRNTGELFF. The CDR3 DNA is TGTGCCAGTAGGGACAGGAACACCGGGGAGCTGTTTTTT.

This clone was recorded once. The chain couples TRBV5-1 to TRBJ1-2; 10 bases map to TRBD1. The V gene end was trimmed by 5 bases and the J gene end by 1 base; junction bases not matched to a gene: 8. This CDR3 is 16 amino acids long. Germline values: CDR1 SGHRS, CDR2 YFSETQ. This CDR3 reads CASRPTGTGVNYGYTF. The DNA for the CDR3 is TGCGCCAGCAGACCAACCGGGACAGGGGTTAACTATGGCTACACCTTC.

This sequence joins TRBV11-2 and TRBJ2-7, with a tentative D call TRBD2 (5 bases). The germline V gene has CDR1 SGHAT and CDR2 FQNNGV. The CDR3 runs 14 residues. V was cut by 0 bases and J by 3 bases, with 9 bases left in between. CDR3 DNA: TGTGCCAGCAGCTTAGATCGGGGTAACTACGAGCAGTACTTC. Its translation is CASSLDRGNYEQYF. Looking up the rest from reference TRBV11-2 and TRBJ2-7 gives the full variable domain: EAGVAQSPRYKIIEKRQSVAFWCNPISGHATLYWYQQILGQGPKLLIQFQNNGVVDDSQLPKDRFSAERLKGVDSTLKIQPAKLEDSAVYLCASSLDRGNYEQYFGPGTRLTVT.

V and J are TRBV5-5 and TRBJ2-7, with a possible D match to TRBD2 (6 bases). Per germline, CDR1 SGHKS and CDR2 YYEKEE (reference sequence). V was trimmed by 3 bases and J by 0 bases, leaving 13 bases between them. CDR3 size: 15 residues. Here the CDR3 reads CASSSGLTSSYEQYF. The CDR3 coding sequence is TGTGCCAGCAGCTCGGGACTCACCAGCTCCTACGAGCAGTACTTC.

The V gene is TRBV5-1, the J gene TRBJ2-7; possibly TRBD1 for D (6 bases). Germline V lookup: CDR1 SGHRS, CDR2 YFSETQ. V dropped 4 bases and J dropped 0 bases, with 14 bases sitting between them. The CDR3 has 15 amino acids. The CDR3 here is CASSHPGVVSYEQYF. Here the CDR3 DNA reads TGCGCCAGCAGCCATCCAGGGGTAGTCTCCTACGAGCAGTACTTC.

CDR3 loop: CAWSVPRQYYNSPLHF. In nucleotides, the CDR3 is TGTGCCTGGAGTGTACCGCGGCAGTACTATAATTCACCCCTCCACTTT. The V call is TRBV30, the J call TRBJ1-6, with D uncertain. Trimming removed 0 bases at V and 3 bases at J, with 12 bases between. CDR1 and CDR2 from the germline V gene are GTSNPN and SVGIG (reference sequence). The CDR3 totals 16 residues.

J is TRBJ2-5 and V is TRBV7-7, with 12 bases that match TRBD2. Per the germline V gene, CDR1 is SSHAT and CDR2 is FNYEAQ (reference sequence). The V gene end was trimmed by 1 base and the J gene end by 5 bases; junction bases not matched to a gene: 2. This CDR3 has 15 residues. The DNA of the CDR3 is TGTGCCAGCAGCTTAGGACTAGCGGGGGTGGAGACCCAGTACTTC. Encoded protein: CASSLGLAGVETQYF.

The chain couples TRBV5-6 to TRBJ2-7; 7 bases are shared with TRBD2. V was clipped by 0 bases and J by 5 bases; unmatched bases: 2. Germline V gene data show CDR1 as SGHDT and CDR2 as YYEEEE. The CDR3 runs to 13 residues. CDR3 coding DNA: TGTGCCAGCAGCTTGGGCGGGAGTAACGAGCAGTACTTC. Translating it yields CASSLGGSNEQYF.

The sample holds one count of this clone. The rearrangement uses TRBV9 and TRBJ2-7; D unclear. V was cut by 0 bases and J by 0 bases, with 7 bases left in between. The CDR3 length is 14 residues. Germline values: CDR1 SGDLS, CDR2 YYNGEE. The CDR3, as DNA: TGTGCCAGCAGCGTAGGGCTTACCTCCTACGAGCAGTACTTC. Translated, it gives CASSVGLTSYEQYF.

The J gene is TRBJ2-7, the V gene TRBV28; 10 bases agree with TRBD1. The germline CDR1 and CDR2 sequences are MDHEN and SYDVKM. Unmatched junction bases numbered 11, after V lost 2 bases and J lost 4 bases. The CDR3 covers 17 residues. The CDR3 protein is CASSLISWWTGGYEQYF. The CDR3 nucleotides are TGTGCCAGCAGTTTAATAAGTTGGTGGACAGGGGGTTACGAGCAGTACTTC.

The J gene is TRBJ2-1, the V gene TRBV27; TRBD2 matches at 11 bases. The CDR3 loop spans 15 amino acids. After removal of 6 bases from V and 2 bases from J, the junction contained 3 bases not matched to a gene. The germline V gene has CDR1 MNHEY and CDR2 SMNVEV (reference sequence). In DNA, the CDR3 is TGTGCCAGCAGGGGACTAGCGGCAACCTACAATGAGCAGTTCTTC. It translates to CASRGLAATYNEQFF.

The chain combines TRBV9 with TRBJ1-2, with a possible D match to TRBD1 (5 bases). Germline V gene lookup returns CDR1 SGDLS and CDR2 YYNGEE. The CDR3 is 14 residues long. The ends were cut back, 4 bases at V and 5 bases at J, with 15 bases in the middle. The CDR3 sequence is CASSPRQGEYGYTF. As DNA, the CDR3 is TGTGCCAGCAGCCCTCGGCAGGGTGAATATGGCTACACCTTC.

The chain joins TRBV5-1 to TRBJ1-2; perhaps TRBD1 as D (6 bases). The CDR3 consists of 13 residues. CDR1 SGHRS and CDR2 YFSETQ come from the germline V gene. V gave up 4 bases and J gave up 8 bases, with 15 bases separating them. The DNA for the CDR3 is TGCGCCAGCAGCCCAATAACAGGGTACGGCTACACCTTC. It is translated as CASSPITGYGYTF.

The gene calls are TRBV5-6 and TRBJ1-1; the D gene is possibly TRBD1 (6 bases). Germline V lookup: CDR1 SGHDT, CDR2 YYEEEE. V gave up 0 bases and J gave up 5 bases, with 17 bases separating them. The CDR3 length is 16 residues. The CDR3 DNA sequence: TGTGCCAGCAGCTTGGGACAGGTGCCGGGAGGGACTGAAGCTTTCTTT. It translates to CASSLGQVPGGTEAFF. Full variable domain (outside the CDR3, taken from reference TRBV5-6 and TRBJ1-1): DAGVTQSPTHLIKTRGQQVTLRCSPKSGHDTVSWYQQALGQGPQFIFQYYEEEERQRGNFPDRFSGHQFPNYSSELNVNALLLGDSALYLCASSLGQVPGGTEAFFGQGTRLTVV.

This clone occurred once. The chain joins TRBV11-1 to TRBJ2-4; D is unresolved. CDR3 length: 17 amino acids. The V and J ends lost 2 bases and 3 bases respectively, with 17 bases between them. CDR1 and CDR2 (germline): SGHAT, FQDESV (reference sequence). CDR3 sequence reads: CASSLLFRNSDKNIQYF. The CDR3 coding sequence is TGTGCCAGCAGCTTACTGTTCAGGAATTCGGACAAAAACATTCAGTACTTC.

This clone was detected once. The chain uses TRBV2 and TRBJ2-3; 8 positions match TRBD2. This CDR3 comprises 16 residues. Unmatched junction bases numbered 11, after V lost 7 bases and J lost 2 bases. Germline CDR1 SNHLY, CDR2 FYNNEI. The CDR3 DNA reads as TGTGCCAGCAAGGGGACTAGTGCCTGGGTCACAGATACGCAGTATTTT. It is translated as CASKGTSAWVTDTQYF.

The V call is TRBV6-1, the J call TRBJ2-1; 9 positions match TRBD1. This CDR3 comprises 14 residues. CDR1 is MNHNS and CDR2 is SASEGT in the germline V gene. J lost 6 bases, V lost 4 bases, and 4 bases had no gene match. CDR3 sequence reads: CASSGQGVGNEQFF. The CDR3 DNA reads TGTGCCAGCAGTGGACAGGGGGTGGGCAATGAGCAGTTCTTC.

The V gene is TRBV30, the J gene TRBJ2-1, with 12 bases that match TRBD2. CDR3 length: 15 amino acids. V lost 2 bases to trimming and J lost 6 bases; unmatched junction nucleotides: 5. CDR1 and CDR2 from the germline V gene are GTSNPN and SVGIG (reference sequence). The CDR3 DNA reads as TGTGCCTGGAGTACACTAGCGGGGGGTGGCAATGAGCAGTTCTTC. Amino acid sequence: CAWSTLAGGGNEQFF.

This chain uses TRBV7-9 with TRBJ1-1, with no clear D. Between the trimmed V and J ends, which lost 3 bases and 0 bases, there was a span of 8 bases. In germline, CDR1 is SEHNR, CDR2 FQNEAQ (reference sequence). The CDR3 has 14 amino acids. The CDR3 reads CASSLSRVNTEAFF. The CDR3 DNA sequence: TGTGCCAGCAGCTTGTCACGGGTGAACACTGAAGCTTTCTTT.

This chain connects TRBV27 to TRBJ2-7, with 9 nucleotides matching TRBD2. CDR3 length: 16 residues. Germline lookup yields CDR1 MNHEY and CDR2 SMNVEV (reference sequence). Trimming cost V 0 bases and J 2 bases; bases outside gene matches: 5. CDR3 loop: CASSLSPSGAPYEQYF. Here the CDR3 DNA reads TGTGCCAGCAGTTTATCTCCTAGCGGGGCACCCTACGAGCAGTACTTC.

The rearrangement joins TRBV9 to TRBJ2-3, with TRBD2 matching 11 bases. The trim removed 4 bases at V and 3 bases at J, leaving 16 bases unmatched. Germline V gene lookup returns CDR1 SGDLS and CDR2 YYNGEE. This CDR3 is 19 amino acids long. The CDR3, as DNA: TGTGCCAGCAGCAAGAAAACGGCGACTAGCGGGGCACGAACAGATACGCAGTATTTT. Residues: CASSKKTATSGARTDTQYF.

This clone has just a few counts. The chain has TRBV2 and TRBJ1-2, with D possibly matching TRBD1 (6 bases). V dropped 6 bases and J dropped 3 bases, with 14 bases sitting between them. Germline V CDR1 and CDR2: SNHLY, FYNNEI. This CDR3 comprises 14 residues. The CDR3 protein is CASRGTTLDYGYTF. CDR3 DNA sequence: TGTGCCAGCAGGGGGACAACCCTTGACTATGGCTACACCTTC.

The V and J genes are TRBV9 and TRBJ2-2, with TRBD2 identical over 10 bases. V was clipped by 3 bases and J by 3 bases; unmatched bases: 5. Germline V gene lookup returns CDR1 SGDLS and CDR2 YYNGEE. The CDR3 loop spans 16 amino acids. The CDR3 loop reads CASSDRTSGYTGELFF. The CDR3 nucleotides read TGTGCCAGCAGCGACCGGACTAGCGGATACACCGGGGAGCTGTTTTTT.

DNA for the CDR3: TGCAGCGTTGTTACTGGGGCCGACACCGGGGAGCTGTTTTTT. Translated: CSVVTGADTGELFF. The chain couples TRBV29-1 to TRBJ2-2; D is possibly TRBD1 (5 bases). The V end was cut by 4 bases, the J end by 3 bases, with 12 bases between. The CDR3 sequence is 14 residues long. From germline, CDR1 is SQVTM and CDR2 ANQGSEA.

The CDR3 region has the DNA TGTGCCAGCAGCCTAAGAACAGGGGGACTAGCGGGAGATACGCAGTATTTT. Translated, it gives CASSLRTGGLAGDTQYF. V usage is TRBV4-2 and J usage is TRBJ2-3, with 12 bases fitting TRBD2. The CDR3 has 17 residues. CDR1 and CDR2 from the germline V gene are LGHNA and YNFKEQ. With 4 bases clipped from V and 5 bases from J, the junction kept 10 bases outside the gene matches.

This chain uses TRBV6-6 with TRBJ2-7, with 11 bases lining up with TRBD2. The germline V gene encodes CDR1 MNHNY and CDR2 SVGAGI (reference sequence). The CDR3 loop spans 14 amino acids. The J segment lost 3 bases and the V segment lost 6 bases, leaving 4 bases of the junction unmatched. The CDR3 DNA is TGTGCCAGCAGCGCGACTAGCGGGAACTACGAGCAGTACTTC. This gives the protein CASSATSGNYEQYF.